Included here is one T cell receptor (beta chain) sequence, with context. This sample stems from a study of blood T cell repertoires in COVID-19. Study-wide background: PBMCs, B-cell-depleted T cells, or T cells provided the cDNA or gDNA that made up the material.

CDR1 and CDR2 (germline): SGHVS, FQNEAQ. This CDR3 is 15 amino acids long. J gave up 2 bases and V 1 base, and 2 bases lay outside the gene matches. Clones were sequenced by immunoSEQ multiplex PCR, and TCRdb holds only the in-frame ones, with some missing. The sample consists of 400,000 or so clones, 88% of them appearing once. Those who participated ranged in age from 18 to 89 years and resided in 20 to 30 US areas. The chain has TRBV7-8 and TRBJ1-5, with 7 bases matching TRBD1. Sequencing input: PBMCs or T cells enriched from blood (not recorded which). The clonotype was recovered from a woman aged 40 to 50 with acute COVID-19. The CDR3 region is CASSLGDSGNQPQHF. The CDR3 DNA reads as TGTGCCAGCAGCTTAGGGGACAGCGGCAATCAGCCCCAGCATTTT.